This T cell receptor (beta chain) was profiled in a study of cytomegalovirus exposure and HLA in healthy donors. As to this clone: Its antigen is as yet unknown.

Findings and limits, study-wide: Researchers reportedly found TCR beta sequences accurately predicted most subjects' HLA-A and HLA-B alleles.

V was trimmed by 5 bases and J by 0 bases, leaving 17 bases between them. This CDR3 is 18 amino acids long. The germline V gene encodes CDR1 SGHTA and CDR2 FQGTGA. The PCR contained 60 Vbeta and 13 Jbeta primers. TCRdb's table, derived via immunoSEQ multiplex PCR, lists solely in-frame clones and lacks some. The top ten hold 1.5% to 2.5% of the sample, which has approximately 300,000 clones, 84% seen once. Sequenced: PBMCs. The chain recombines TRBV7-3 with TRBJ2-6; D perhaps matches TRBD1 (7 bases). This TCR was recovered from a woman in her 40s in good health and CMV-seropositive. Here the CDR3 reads CASSPLGRGVSGANVLTF. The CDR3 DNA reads TGTGCCAGCAGCCCCTTGGGCAGGGGGGTCTCTGGGGCCAACGTCCTGACTTTC.